Only a few counts were recorded for the clone carrying this T cell receptor beta chain. Its antigen is still unknown. TCRdb ran MiXCR on the 5' RACE reads and lists one entry per CDR3 protein. The table records some 82,000 distinct CDR3 sequences, 9.5% to 15% of them present only once. The data are from a study of T-cell memory formation after mild COVID-19. General observations from the study: Pre-infection memory contained some responding clones, which suggested that cross-reactive memory had joined. Clones contracting over day 15 to 85 were CD4/CD8 balanced, with later expanders leaning CD4+.

The CDR3 is 10 residues long. Trimming pared 8 bases from V and 2 bases from J, leaving 3 bases between. Germline assignment: CDR1 MNHEY and CDR2 SVGAGI. The genes are TRBV6-5 and TRBJ1-1; D remains unclear. The sequencing sample was made of PBMCs or a T cell subset sorted from them (not recorded which). The TCR originated in a man aged 18-30 years who had mild COVID-19 (a few samples of this study predate the infection). Cell type and time point are not known. The chain's CDR3 is CASGNTEAFF. Written as DNA, the CDR3 is TGTGCCAGCGGAAACACTGAAGCTTTCTTT.